This TCR beta chain was recovered during a study of cytomegalovirus exposure and HLA in healthy donors. Germline values: CDR1 SGHDT, CDR2 YYEEEE. The CDR3 consists of 13 residues. Trimming stripped 4 bases from V and 5 bases from J, with 12 bases between. Researchers ran the PCR with 60 Vbeta and 13 Jbeta primers. TCRdb keeps only in-frame clones here, not all; method: immunoSEQ multiplex PCR. This repertoire shows 200,000 to 250,000 clones, approximately 80% found once; its top ten account for about 0.58%. The material sequenced was PBMCs. The sequence came from a woman aged 40 to 55 in good health and CMV-seronegative. The chain combines TRBV5-6 with TRBJ1-2, with D possibly matching TRBD1 (6 bases). The CDR3 bases are TGTGCCAGCAGCCAATCAGGGGTTTATGGCTACACCTTC. It is translated as CASSQSGVYGYTF.